The clone carrying this T cell receptor beta chain has ten or more counts. TCRbeta library construction was performed incorporating unique molecular identifiers. Via MiXCR, TCRdb re-called the PCR reads, giving one row per CDR3 protein. The sample includes some 240,000 distinct CDR3 sequences, 9.7% of them seen just once. The data were obtained in a study of T-cell reconstitution after alpha-beta-depleted transplantation in children. Trimming took 5 bases from V and 3 from J; bases not matched to a gene: 9. Germline V lookup: CDR1 MDHEN, CDR2 SYDVKM. This CDR3 comprises 17 residues. The chain combines TRBV28 with TRBJ2-3, with TRBD2 matching 12 bases. The TCR was taken from a human donor who donated a stem cell graft to a child with SCID. Sequenced here: PBMCs from the stem cell graft donor, sampled from the stem cell graft. Here the CDR3 reads CASSAPLAGGPTDTQYF. The CDR3 nucleotides read TGTGCCAGCAGTGCCCCCCTAGCGGGGGGGCCGACAGATACGCAGTATTTT.